The source of this TCR beta chain is a study of cytomegalovirus exposure and HLA in healthy donors. Study-wide points: Later, an analysis found that common viral pathogens appeared to be linked with several of the most significant clusters.

Details on this clone: Its specificity is not known.

CDR1 and CDR2 (germline): SGHRS, YFSETQ. The trim removed 1 base at V and 2 bases at J, leaving 9 bases unmatched. The CDR3 runs to 16 residues. The PCR made use of 60 Vbeta and 13 Jbeta primers. TCRdb keeps only in-frame clones here, not all; method: immunoSEQ multiplex PCR. In the table there are about 190,000 clones, roughly four fifths of which are singletons. Input material: PBMCs. This clonotype originated in a young woman in good health and CMV-seropositive. This chain joins TRBV5-1 and TRBJ2-7, with 7 bases fitting TRBD2. CDR3 amino acids: CASSLWEGRLTYEQYF. The CDR3 DNA sequence: TGCGCCAGCAGCTTGTGGGAGGGGAGACTTACCTACGAGCAGTACTTC.